This T cell receptor (beta chain) was obtained from a study of memory CD4+ T cells and cytomegalovirus serostatus. As for the study in general: Healthy Belgian adult donors included fewer than 10 CMV-positive and more than 20 CMV-negative people.

This CDR3 has 13 residues. V trimming: 5 bases; J trimming: 8 bases; junction bases outside the gene matches: 6. Germline V gene lookup returns CDR1 SGHAT and CDR2 FQDESV (reference sequence). The sort gate was single viable CD3+CD4+CD8-CD45RO+ cells for memory CD4+ T cells. The data were produced by immunoSEQ multiplex PCR, yet TCRdb's version contains in-frame clones alone and is incomplete. The sample yields roughly 45,000 clones, roughly 73% seen once. This clone has only a few counts. The TCR originated in an adult in good health and CMV-seronegative. Sequenced input: memory CD4+ T cells from blood. The chain carries TRBV11-1 and TRBJ1-2, with 9 bases lining up with TRBD1. The CDR3 DNA reads as TGTGCCAGCAGCGCCGGACAGGGGCAAGGCTACACCTTC. Translating gives CASSAGQGQGYTF.